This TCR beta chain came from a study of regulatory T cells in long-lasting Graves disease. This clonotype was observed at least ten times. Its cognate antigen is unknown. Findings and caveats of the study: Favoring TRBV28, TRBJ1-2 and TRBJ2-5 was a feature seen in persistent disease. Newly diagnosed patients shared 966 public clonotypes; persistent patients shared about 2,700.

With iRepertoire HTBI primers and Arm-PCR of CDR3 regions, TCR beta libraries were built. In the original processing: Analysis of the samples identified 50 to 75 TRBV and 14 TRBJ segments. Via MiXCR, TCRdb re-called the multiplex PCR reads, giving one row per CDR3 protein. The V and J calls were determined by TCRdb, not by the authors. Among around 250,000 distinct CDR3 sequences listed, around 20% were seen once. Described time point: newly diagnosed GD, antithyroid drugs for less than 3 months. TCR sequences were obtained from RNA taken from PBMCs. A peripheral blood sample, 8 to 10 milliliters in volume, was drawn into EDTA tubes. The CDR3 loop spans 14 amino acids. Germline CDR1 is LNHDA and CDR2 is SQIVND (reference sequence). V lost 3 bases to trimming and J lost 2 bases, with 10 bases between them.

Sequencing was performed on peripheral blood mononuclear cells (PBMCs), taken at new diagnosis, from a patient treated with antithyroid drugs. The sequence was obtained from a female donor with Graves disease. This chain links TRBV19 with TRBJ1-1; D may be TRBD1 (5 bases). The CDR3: CASSIEGVNTEAFF. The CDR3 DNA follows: TGTGCCAGTAGTATTGAAGGGGTTAACACTGAAGCTTTCTTT.